This passage covers 24 T cell receptor beta chains from one sample sequenced in a study of blood T cell repertoires in COVID-19. Assay used: immunoSEQ multiplex PCR; TCRdb lists only in-frame clones, some missing. The table includes about 140,000 clones, roughly 85% detected once. Sequencing used peripheral blood. The receptor source for this set is a man aged 55 to 70 with acute or convalescent COVID-19.

This clone was counted ten times or more. The genes are TRBV30 and TRBJ1-6; the match to TRBD1 covers 7 bases. This CDR3 has 15 amino acids. V shed 2 bases, J shed 5 bases, and the junction held 6 bases outside the gene matches. Germline assignment: CDR1 GTSNPN and CDR2 SVGIG (reference sequence). CDR3 nucleotides: TGTGCCTGGAGTATCCCGACAGGGAATAATTCACCCCTCCACTTT. This gives the protein CAWSIPTGNNSPLHF.

The chain uses TRBV11-3 and TRBJ2-7; D might be TRBD1 (8 bases). Germline values: CDR1 SGHNT, CDR2 YENEEA. The CDR3 sequence is 15 residues long. The V end was cut by 3 bases, the J end by 2 bases, with 14 bases between. The CDR3 loop is CASSFSTGGAYEQYF. The CDR3 DNA sequence: TGTGCCAGCAGCTTCAGTACAGGGGGGGCCTACGAGCAGTACTTC.

The V gene is TRBV3-1 (or the pseudogene TRBV3-2), the J gene TRBJ2-3, with a possible D match to TRBD1 (5 bases). V shed 0 bases and J shed 6 bases, with 16 bases lying between them. The germline gives CDR1 LGHDT, CDR2 YNNKEL (reference sequence). The CDR3 length is 16 residues. The CDR3 here is CASSQDGAVRVDTQYF. For the CDR3, the DNA is TGTGCCAGCAGCCAAGATGGGGCGGTTCGCGTGGATACGCAGTATTTT.

The chain carries TRBV9 and TRBJ2-2; D is possibly TRBD2 (6 bases). This CDR3 has 15 amino acids. Trimming took 0 bases from V and 1 from J, leaving 7 bases between them. The germline V gene has CDR1 SGDLS and CDR2 YYNGEE. This chain's CDR3 is CASSVVSGNTGELFF. CDR3 nucleotides: TGTGCCAGCAGCGTAGTTAGCGGGAACACCGGGGAGCTGTTTTTT.

The CDR3 DNA reads as TGTGCCAGCAAGCGGGAGGGGACCGGGGAGCTGTTTTTT. Its protein is CASKREGTGELFF. V is TRBV2 and J is TRBJ2-2, with 10 bases lining up with TRBD2. The germline V gene encodes CDR1 SNHLY and CDR2 FYNNEI. The CDR3 contains 13 residues. V shed 7 bases and J 5 bases; nucleotides not matched to a gene: 1. The full variable domain, rest sourced from reference TRBV2 and TRBJ2-2, is EPEVTQTPSHQVTQMGQEVILRCVPISNHLYFYWYRQILGQKVEFLVSFYNNEISEKSEIFDDQFSVERPDGSNFTLKIRSTKLEDSAMYFCASKREGTGELFFGEGSRLTVL.

The chain joins TRBV4-3 to TRBJ1-6; maybe TRBD1 (5 bases). There are 14 residues in the CDR3. V gave up 4 bases and J gave up 7 bases, with 11 bases separating them. Germline values: CDR1 LGHNA, CDR2 YSLEER. The CDR3 loop is CASSPDRVNSPLHF. The CDR3 DNA reads TGCGCCAGCAGCCCTGACAGAGTCAATTCACCCCTCCACTTT.

The chain recombines TRBV30 with TRBJ2-5; TRBD2 is a possible D gene (6 bases). The V end lost 2 bases, the J end lost 4 bases, and 11 bases lay between the germline ends. CDR3 length: 13 amino acids. Germline lookup yields CDR1 GTSNPN and CDR2 SVGIG (reference sequence). This chain's CDR3 is CAWSSQAGETQYF. The CDR3 region has the DNA TGTGCCTGGAGTAGCCAAGCGGGAGAGACCCAGTACTTC.

The sample holds a few counts of this clone. The chain is built from TRBV7-9 and TRBJ1-5; TRBD1 is a possible D gene (5 bases). V was shortened by 6 bases and J by 2 bases, with 20 bases between the two germline ends. The V gene's germline CDR1 is SEHNR and CDR2 FQNEAQ (reference sequence). CDR3 length equals 17 residues. Here the CDR3 DNA reads TGTGCCAGCAGGCATTACCTAGGGGTAGAGCGCAATCAGCCCCAGCATTTT. Protein: CASRHYLGVERNQPQHF.

CDR3 bases: TGTGCCAGCAGTGACGGAGGCTCTTGGGGCTATGGCTACACCTTC. Protein sequence: CASSDGGSWGYGYTF. The J gene is TRBJ1-2, the V gene TRBV2, with D unresolved. Germline values: CDR1 SNHLY, CDR2 FYNNEI. The V end was cut by 3 bases, the J end by 4 bases, with 15 bases between. The CDR3 totals 15 residues.

This clone was counted only a few times. V and J are TRBV4-3 and TRBJ2-2, with D maybe TRBD2 (6 bases). Germline V gene lookup returns CDR1 LGHNA and CDR2 YSLEER. The CDR3 runs 16 residues. The ends were cut back, 2 bases at V and 3 bases at J, with 13 bases in the middle. In DNA form, the CDR3 reads TGCGCCAGCAGCCAAAGCGGGCGGCGGGACACCGGGGAGCTGTTTTTT. It codes for CASSQSGRRDTGELFF.

The chain employs TRBV7-9 and TRBJ2-3; the match to TRBD1 covers 7 bases. The junction had 2 bases not matched to a gene; V was cut back by 3 bases and J by 2 bases. The CDR3 length is 14 residues. The V gene's germline CDR1 is SEHNR and CDR2 FQNEAQ (reference sequence). The CDR3 reads CASSFDRDTDTQYF. The CDR3 bases are TGTGCCAGCAGCTTCGACAGGGACACAGATACGCAGTATTTT.

This chain joins TRBV2 and TRBJ1-5, with D hard to call. V lost 6 bases and J 0 bases, leaving 6 bases between the germline ends. The CDR3 is 13 residues long. Germline values: CDR1 SNHLY, CDR2 FYNNEI. The CDR3 region is CASREISNQPQHF. Written as DNA, the CDR3 is TGTGCCAGCAGGGAGATTAGCAATCAGCCCCAGCATTTT.

The J gene is TRBJ1-4, the V gene TRBV5-1, with TRBD1 matching over 8 bases. This CDR3 contains 13 residues. The germline V gene encodes CDR1 SGHRS and CDR2 YFSETQ. V shed 5 bases and J 11 bases; nucleotides not matched to a gene: 8. The CDR3 sequence: CASSSGQGQKLFF. The CDR3 DNA reads TGCGCCAGCAGTAGCGGACAGGGCCAGAAACTGTTTTTT.

This chain joins TRBV11-1 and TRBJ1-4, with TRBD1 matching over 7 bases. J gave up 8 bases and V 3 bases, and 3 bases lay outside the gene matches. CDR1 is SGHAT and CDR2 is FQDESV in the germline V gene (reference sequence). The CDR3 loop spans 13 amino acids. The CDR3 nucleotides read TGTGCCAGCAGCTTGGGGACAGTAGAAAAACTGTTTTTT. Translation: CASSLGTVEKLFF.

V and J are TRBV28 and TRBJ2-7, with 9 positions matching TRBD1. Germline trimming cut 3 bases from V and 3 bases from J; bases unmatched to any gene: 6. From germline, CDR1 is MDHEN and CDR2 SYDVKM. This CDR3 contains 15 residues. The CDR3 region is CASSLGQGVGYEQYF. The CDR3 region has the DNA TGTGCCAGCAGTTTGGGACAGGGCGTTGGCTACGAGCAGTACTTC.

This rearrangement joins TRBV18 to TRBJ1-3; D is unclear. The germline CDR1 and CDR2 sequences are KGHSH and LQKENI. This CDR3 comprises 16 residues. V was shortened by 6 bases and J by 0 bases, with 15 bases between the two germline ends. The CDR3 DNA sequence: TGTGCCAGCTCCCGTGATATCTTGAGCTCTGGAAACACCATATATTTT. Translating gives CASSRDILSSGNTIYF.

The J gene is TRBJ1-2, the V gene TRBV6-5, with 12 nucleotides matching TRBD1. The CDR3 consists of 15 residues. V gave up 5 bases and J gave up 8 bases; unmatched junction bases: 9. In germline, CDR1 is MNHEY, CDR2 SVGAGI. The CDR3 is CASSNPGQGAEGYTF. As DNA, the CDR3 is TGTGCCAGCAGTAATCCGGGACAGGGGGCAGAAGGCTACACCTTC.

The V gene is TRBV7-8, the J gene TRBJ2-7; D remains ambiguous. Germline loops: CDR1 SGHVS, CDR2 FQNEAQ. V dropped 5 bases and J dropped 6 bases, with 11 bases sitting between them. The CDR3 spans 12 residues. As DNA, the CDR3 is TGTGCCAGCAGCCTCGCGGTGGCCGAGCAGTACTTC. This encodes CASSLAVAEQYF.

This clone is medium-sized by share. The chain links TRBV18 to TRBJ1-2; TRBD1 matches at 10 bases. This CDR3 has 15 amino acids. The germline V gene encodes CDR1 KGHSH and CDR2 LQKENI. Germline trimming cut 4 bases from V and 6 bases from J; bases unmatched to any gene: 8. CDR3 bases: TGTGCCAGCTCACAACTGCCGGGACAGGGGAATGGCTACACCTTC. This translates into CASSQLPGQGNGYTF. Filled out from reference TRBV18 and TRBJ1-2, the complete variable domain reads NAGVMQNPRHLVRRRGQEARLRCSPMKGHSHVYWYRQLPEEGLKFMVYLQKENIIDESGMPKERFSAEFPKEGPSILRIQQVVRGDSAAYFCASSQLPGQGNGYTFGSGTRLTVV.

The chain couples TRBV6-5 to TRBJ1-5; tentative D call: TRBD1 (6 bases). From germline, CDR1 is MNHEY and CDR2 SVGAGI. V lost 7 bases and J 4 bases, leaving 11 bases between the germline ends. This CDR3 is built from 13 residues. CDR3 nucleotides: TGTGCCAGCAAGGGGGGGAGGAATCAGCCCCAGCATTTT. Translating it yields CASKGGRNQPQHF.

The table lists this clone with a count of one. This CDR3 is CASSPGQHYGYTF. CDR3 coding DNA: TGCGCCAGCAGCCCGGGACAGCACTATGGCTACACCTTC. The chain is built from TRBV5-1 and TRBJ1-2; 7 nucleotides line up with TRBD1. Germline lookup yields CDR1 SGHRS and CDR2 YFSETQ. The ends lost 4 bases at V and 3 bases at J; junction bases unmatched: 3. The CDR3 has 13 amino acids. Looking up the rest from reference TRBV5-1 and TRBJ1-2 gives the full variable domain: KAGVTQTPRYLIKTRGQQVTLSCSPISGHRSVSWYQQTPGQGLQFLFEYFSETQRNKGNFPGRFSGRQFSNSRSEMNVSTLELGDSALYLCASSPGQHYGYTFGSGTRLTVV.

CDR3 DNA sequence: TGTGCCAGCAGTGTTGTGGGGACTGATAAAAACATTCAGTACTTC. It is translated as CASSVVGTDKNIQYF. The chain uses TRBV2 and TRBJ2-4; a possible D gene is TRBD2 (6 bases). The V end was cut by 4 bases, the J end by 4 bases, with 14 bases between. CDR3 length: 15 amino acids. Germline V gene data show CDR1 as SNHLY and CDR2 as FYNNEI.

This clone was counted a few times. J is TRBJ2-5 and V is TRBV7-3; a weak D match, TRBD2 (6 bases). The ends were cut back, 6 bases at V and 0 bases at J, with 8 bases in the middle. From germline, CDR1 is SGHTA and CDR2 FQGTGA. The CDR3 spans 13 residues. CDR3 DNA: TGTGCCAGCAGTCGGGACTACCAAGAGACCCAGTACTTC. This encodes CASSRDYQETQYF.

The rearrangement links TRBV7-9 to TRBJ1-1; 8 bases fit TRBD1. CDR1 SEHNR and CDR2 FQNEAQ come from the germline V gene (reference sequence). The V and J ends lost 4 bases and 0 bases, in that order; junction bases with no gene match: 1. CDR3 length: 14 amino acids. CDR3 nucleotide sequence: TGTGCCAGCAGCTCAGGGGGCATGAACACTGAAGCTTTCTTT. Its protein product is CASSSGGMNTEAFF.